This T cell receptor beta chain was profiled in a study of blood T cells in healthy people across ages. The ends were cut back, 1 base at V and 3 bases at J, with 10 bases in the middle. There are 14 residues in the CDR3. CDR1 PRHDT and CDR2 FYEKMQ come from the germline V gene (reference sequence). PCR was performed a second time for about 6 to 11 cycles using a sample-barcoded 5' primer and a J-beta primer mix. TCRdb redid the calling of the 5' RACE reads with MiXCR, one entry per CDR3 protein. The table lists some 800,000 distinct CDR3 sequences, roughly 25% of them singletons. In this sample, this clonotype turned up a few times. The data also belong to a second study, concerning T cells of mothers and their children.

This sequence originates from a boy between 10 and 17 years old in good health. Sequenced material: blood. J is TRBJ2-7 and V is TRBV13; D is ambiguous. CDR3 sequence reads: CASSLALMSYEQYF. The CDR3 coding sequence is TGTGCCAGCAGCTTAGCCCTTATGAGCTACGAGCAGTACTTC.